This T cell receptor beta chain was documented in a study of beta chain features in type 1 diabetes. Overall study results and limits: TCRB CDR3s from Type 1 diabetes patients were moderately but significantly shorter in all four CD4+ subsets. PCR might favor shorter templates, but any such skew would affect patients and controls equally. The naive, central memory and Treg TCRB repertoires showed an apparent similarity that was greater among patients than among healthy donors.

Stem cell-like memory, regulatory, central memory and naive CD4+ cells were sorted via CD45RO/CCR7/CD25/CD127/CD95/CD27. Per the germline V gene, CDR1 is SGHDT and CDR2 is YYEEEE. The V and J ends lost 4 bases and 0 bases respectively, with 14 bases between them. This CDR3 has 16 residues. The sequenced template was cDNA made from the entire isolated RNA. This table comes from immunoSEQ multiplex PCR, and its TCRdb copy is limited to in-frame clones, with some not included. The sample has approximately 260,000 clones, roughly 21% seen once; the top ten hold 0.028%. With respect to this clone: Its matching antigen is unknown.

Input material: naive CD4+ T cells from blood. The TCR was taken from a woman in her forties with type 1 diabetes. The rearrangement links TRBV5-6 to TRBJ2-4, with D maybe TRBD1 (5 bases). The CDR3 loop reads CASSATDYIAKNIQYF. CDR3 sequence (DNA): TGTGCCAGCAGCGCGACAGATTACATAGCCAAAAACATTCAGTACTTC.